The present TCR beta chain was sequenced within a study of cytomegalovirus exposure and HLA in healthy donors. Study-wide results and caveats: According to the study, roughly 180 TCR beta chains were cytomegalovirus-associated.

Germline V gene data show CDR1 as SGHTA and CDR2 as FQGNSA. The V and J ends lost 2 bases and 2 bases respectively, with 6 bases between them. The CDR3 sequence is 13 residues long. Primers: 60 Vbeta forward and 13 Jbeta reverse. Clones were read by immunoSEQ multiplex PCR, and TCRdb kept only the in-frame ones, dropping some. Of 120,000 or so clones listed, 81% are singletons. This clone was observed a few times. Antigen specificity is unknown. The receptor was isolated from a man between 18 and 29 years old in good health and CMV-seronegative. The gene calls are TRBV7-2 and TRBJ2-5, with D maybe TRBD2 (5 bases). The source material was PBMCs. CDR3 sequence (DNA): TGTGCCAGCAGCTTACGGACTCAAGAGACCCAGTACTTC. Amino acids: CASSLRTQETQYF. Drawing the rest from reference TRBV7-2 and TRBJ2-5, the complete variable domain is GAGVSQSPSNKVTEKGKDVELRCDPISGHTALYWYRQSLGQGLEFLIYFQGNSAPDKSGLPSDRFSAERTGGSVSTLTIQRTQQEDSAVYLCASSLRTQETQYFGPGTRLLVL.